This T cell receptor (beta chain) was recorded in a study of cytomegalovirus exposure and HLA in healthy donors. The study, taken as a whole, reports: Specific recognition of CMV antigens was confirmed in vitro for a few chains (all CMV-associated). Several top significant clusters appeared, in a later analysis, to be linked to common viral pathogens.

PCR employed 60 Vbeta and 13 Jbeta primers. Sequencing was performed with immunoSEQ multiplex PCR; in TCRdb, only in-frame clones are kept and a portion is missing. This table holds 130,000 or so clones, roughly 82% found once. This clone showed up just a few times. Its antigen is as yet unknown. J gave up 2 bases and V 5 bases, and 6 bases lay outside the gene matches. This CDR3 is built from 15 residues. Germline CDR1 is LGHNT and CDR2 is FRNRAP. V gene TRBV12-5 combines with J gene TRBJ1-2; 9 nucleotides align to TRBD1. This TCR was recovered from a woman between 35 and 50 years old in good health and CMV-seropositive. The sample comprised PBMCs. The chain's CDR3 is CASGKPGTGNYGYTF. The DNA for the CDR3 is TGTGCTAGTGGTAAACCCGGGACAGGGAACTATGGCTACACCTTC.